This T cell receptor beta chain appears in the sequencing data of a study of Ad26.COV2.S vaccination and SARS-CoV-2 variants. Study-wide context: Once or twice, 56 days apart, Ad26.COV2.S was delivered intramuscularly. Study-wide results and limits: Possibly, TCR breadth and depth analyses underestimated total T cell responses. The breadth of spike-specific CD8+ and CD4+ T cell responses after vaccination was reportedly substantial.

The CDR3 sequence is 13 residues long. V was pared by 3 bases and J by 4 bases, with 7 bases between. Germline lookup yields CDR1 MNHEY and CDR2 SMNVEV (reference sequence). The treatment is: roughly 20 received Ad26.COV2.S at low or high dose, single or two shots; roughly five received placebo; per-sample allocation not given. Specimens were obtained on day 63 following the first vaccine or placebo injection. Here immunoSEQ multiplex PCR was the method, and the copy in TCRdb shows in-frame clones only, minus some. The sample holds about 350,000 clones, 85% to 90% seen once. As regards this clone: Its matching antigen is unknown.

The rearrangement joins TRBV27 to TRBJ2-1; D is ambiguous. This receptor was taken from a person between 18 and 65 years old who received the Ad26.COV2.S COVID-19 vaccine or a placebo. Sequenced here: peripheral blood, sampled in a trial of Ad26.COV2.S vaccine versus placebo. CDR3 bases: TGTGCCAGCAGTTTGTCCGTATACAATGAGCAGTTCTTC. Protein product: CASSLSVYNEQFF.